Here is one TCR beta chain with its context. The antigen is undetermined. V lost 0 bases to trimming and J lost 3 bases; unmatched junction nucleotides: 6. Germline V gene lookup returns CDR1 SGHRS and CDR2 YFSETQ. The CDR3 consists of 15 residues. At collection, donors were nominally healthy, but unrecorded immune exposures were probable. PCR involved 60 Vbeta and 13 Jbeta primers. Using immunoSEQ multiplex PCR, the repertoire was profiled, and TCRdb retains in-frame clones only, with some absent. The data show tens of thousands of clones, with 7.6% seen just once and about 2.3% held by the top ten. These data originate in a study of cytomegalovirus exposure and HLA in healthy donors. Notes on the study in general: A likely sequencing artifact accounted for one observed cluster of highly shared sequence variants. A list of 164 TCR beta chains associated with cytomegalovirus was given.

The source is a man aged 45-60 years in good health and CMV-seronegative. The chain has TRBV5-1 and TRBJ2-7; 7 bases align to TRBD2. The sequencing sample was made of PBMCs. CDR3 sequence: CASSLGTRGLYEQYF. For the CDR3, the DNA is TGCGCCAGCAGCTTGGGGACTAGAGGGCTCTACGAGCAGTACTTC. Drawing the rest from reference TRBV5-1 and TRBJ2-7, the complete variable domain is KAGVTQTPRYLIKTRGQQVTLSCSPISGHRSVSWYQQTPGQGLQFLFEYFSETQRNKGNFPGRFSGRQFSNSRSEMNVSTLELGDSALYLCASSLGTRGLYEQYFGPGTRLTVT.